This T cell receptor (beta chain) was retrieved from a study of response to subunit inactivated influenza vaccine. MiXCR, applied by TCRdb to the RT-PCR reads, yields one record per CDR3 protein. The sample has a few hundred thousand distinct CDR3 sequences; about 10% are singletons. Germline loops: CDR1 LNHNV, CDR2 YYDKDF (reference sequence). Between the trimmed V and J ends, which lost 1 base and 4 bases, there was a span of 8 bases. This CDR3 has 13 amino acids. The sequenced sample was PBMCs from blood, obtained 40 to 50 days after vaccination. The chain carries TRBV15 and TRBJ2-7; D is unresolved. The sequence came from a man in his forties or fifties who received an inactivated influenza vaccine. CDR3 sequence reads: CATSRAPFYEQYF. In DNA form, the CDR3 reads TGTGCCACCAGCAGAGCCCCTTTTTACGAGCAGTACTTC.